Sequencing of this T cell receptor beta chain was carried out in a study of blood T cells in healthy people across ages. Total RNA extraction produced at least 5.5 micrograms (per sample) for the study. Germline loops: CDR1 MDHEN, CDR2 SYDVKM. The length of the CDR3 is 12 residues. Study-level findings and limits: Roughly linear age-related decline in beta diversity appeared, significant by age around 38.

A second about 7 to 12 cycle PCR used barcoded and J-beta primers. TCRdb re-called the 5' RACE reads with MiXCR, one entry per CDR3 protein. The sample yields 1.5 million to 2 million distinct CDR3 sequences, roughly 28% seen once. As for this clonotype: Its antigen is as yet unknown. Compared with germline, one end of the junction differs, possibly owing to a read error.

Sequencing was carried out using blood. This TCR was sampled from a woman in her thirties in good health. The chain is built from TRBV28 and TRBJ1-2, with unresolved D. The CDR3 protein is CVSSYLNYGYTF. Written as DNA, the CDR3 is TGTGTCAGCAGTTACCTGAACTATGGCTACACCTTC.